A selection of T cell receptor beta chains follows, all from one sample in a study of blood T cell repertoires in COVID-19. Measured with immunoSEQ multiplex PCR; TCRdb has only the in-frame clones, and not every one. Of about 50,000 clones listed, 89% are singletons. The specimen was peripheral blood. The receptors come from a man of 80 years or more with active or convalescent COVID-19. CDR3s include the opening cysteine and the closing phenylalanine or tryptophan. Fields, in order: D gene, V gene, clone size, J gene, CDR3 protein, CDR3 DNA. D genes are given only for firm matches. Rows may omit the clone size; those that give it use once, few, many or a size class.

TRBD2	TRBV7-2	.	TRBJ2-7	CASSPHPSAGGDEQYF	TGTGCCAGCAGCCCCCACCCTAGCGCCGGGGGGGACGAGCAGTACTTC
.	TRBV19	.	TRBJ2-7	CASSIDLDYEQYF	TGTGCCAGTAGTATAGATCTAGACTACGAGCAGTACTTC
.	TRBV3-1/TRBV3-2	once	TRBJ1-4	CASSPRLGAREKLFF	TGTGCCAGCAGCCCGCGGTTGGGGGCGAGGGAAAAACTGTTTTTT
.	TRBV6-4	.	TRBJ2-1	CASSRPDFSYNEQFF	TGTGCCAGCAGCCGACCGGACTTTTCCTACAATGAGCAGTTCTTC
.	TRBV21-1	once	TRBJ1-5	CASSKFEIGRGQPQHF	TGTGCCAGCAGCAAATTCGAGATCGGGAGAGGTCAGCCCCAGCATTTT
.	TRBV28	.	TRBJ2-2	CASSLLSGGAPSGELFF	TGTGCCAGCAGTTTACTAAGTGGGGGGGCACCTTCCGGGGAGCTGTTTTTT
.	TRBV6-5	once	TRBJ1-1	CASSYSASRGNTEAFF	TGTGCCAGCAGTTACTCGGCTTCCAGGGGGAACACTGAAGCTTTCTTT
.	TRBV21-1	.	TRBJ1-6	CASSTPGGRGSPLHF	TGTGCCAGCAGTACCCCGGGAGGGAGGGGATCACCCCTCCACTTT
.	TRBV19	few	TRBJ1-2	CASKDRNYGYTF	TGTGCCAGTAAGGACAGAAACTATGGCTACACCTTC
.	TRBV20-1	.	TRBJ1-4	CSASWVETLFF	TGCAGTGCTTCTTGGGTAGAGACTCTGTTTTTT
TRBD2	TRBV2	.	TRBJ2-5	CATLVAGKETQYF	TGTGCCACTTTAGTAGCGGGAAAAGAGACCCAGTACTTC